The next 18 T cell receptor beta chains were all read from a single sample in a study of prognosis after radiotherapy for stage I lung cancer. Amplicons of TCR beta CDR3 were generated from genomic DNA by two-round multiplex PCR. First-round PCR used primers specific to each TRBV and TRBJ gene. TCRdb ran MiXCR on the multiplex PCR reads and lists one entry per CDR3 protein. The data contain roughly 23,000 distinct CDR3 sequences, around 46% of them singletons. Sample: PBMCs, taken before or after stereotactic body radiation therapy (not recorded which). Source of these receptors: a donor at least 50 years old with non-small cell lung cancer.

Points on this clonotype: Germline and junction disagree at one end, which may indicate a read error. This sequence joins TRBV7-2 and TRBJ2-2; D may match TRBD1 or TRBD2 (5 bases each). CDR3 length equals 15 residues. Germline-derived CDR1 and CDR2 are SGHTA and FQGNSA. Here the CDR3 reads CASIFQGTNTVELFF. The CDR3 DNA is TGTGCCAGCATCTTTCAAGGGACGAACACCGTGGAGCTGTTTTTT.

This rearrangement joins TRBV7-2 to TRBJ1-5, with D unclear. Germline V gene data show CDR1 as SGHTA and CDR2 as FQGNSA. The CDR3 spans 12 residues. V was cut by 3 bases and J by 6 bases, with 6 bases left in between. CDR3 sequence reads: CASSFNGQPQHF. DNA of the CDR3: TGTGCCAGCAGCTTTAACGGTCAGCCCCAGCATTTT.

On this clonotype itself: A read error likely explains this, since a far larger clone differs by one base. As DNA, the CDR3 is TGTGACAGCAGTTACGGCAGGGGCGACGAGCAGTACTTC. This codes for CDSSYGRGDEQYF. The V call is TRBV6-4, the J call TRBJ2-7; D perhaps matches TRBD1 (6 bases). The CDR3 has 13 residues. Per the germline V gene, CDR1 is MRHNA and CDR2 is SNTAGT.

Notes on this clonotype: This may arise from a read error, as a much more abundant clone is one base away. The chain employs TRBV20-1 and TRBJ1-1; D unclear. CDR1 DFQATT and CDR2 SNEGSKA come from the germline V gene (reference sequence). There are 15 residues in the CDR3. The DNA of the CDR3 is TGCGGTGCTAGAGATTTACAGCAGTTAAACACTGAAGCTTTCTTT. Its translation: CGARDLQQLNTEAFF.

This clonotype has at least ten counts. The CDR3 here is CASSPPLPAYNEQFF. As DNA, the CDR3 is TGTGCCAGCTCACCACCACTACCAGCTTACAATGAGCAGTTCTTC. The chain links TRBV18 to TRBJ2-1, with D hard to call. In germline, CDR1 is KGHSH, CDR2 LQKENI. V was pared by 0 bases and J by 4 bases, with 10 bases between. CDR3 size: 15 residues.

The chain's CDR3 is CASSPWGGASYEQYF. The DNA of the CDR3 is TGTGCCAGCAGCCCTTGGGGCGGGGCCTCCTACGAGCAGTACTTC. The chain uses TRBV7-9 and TRBJ2-7, with D possibly being TRBD2 (6 bases). Germline loops: CDR1 SEHNR, CDR2 FQNEAQ (reference sequence). V gave up 5 bases and J gave up 0 bases, with 14 bases separating them. CDR3 length: 15 amino acids.

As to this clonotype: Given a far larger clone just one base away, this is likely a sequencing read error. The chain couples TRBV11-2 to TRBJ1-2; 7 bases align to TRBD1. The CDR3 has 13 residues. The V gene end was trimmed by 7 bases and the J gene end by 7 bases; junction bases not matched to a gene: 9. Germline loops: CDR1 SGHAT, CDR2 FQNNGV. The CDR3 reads CASILGGDGGYTF. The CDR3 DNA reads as TGTGCCAGCATCCTAGGGGGCGATGGTGGCTACACCTTC.

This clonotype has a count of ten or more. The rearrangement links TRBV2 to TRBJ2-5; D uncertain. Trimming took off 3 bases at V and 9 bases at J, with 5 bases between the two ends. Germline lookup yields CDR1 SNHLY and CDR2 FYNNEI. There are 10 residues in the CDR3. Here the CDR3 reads CASSDTAQYF. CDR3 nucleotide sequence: TGTGCCAGCAGTGACACGGCCCAGTACTTC.

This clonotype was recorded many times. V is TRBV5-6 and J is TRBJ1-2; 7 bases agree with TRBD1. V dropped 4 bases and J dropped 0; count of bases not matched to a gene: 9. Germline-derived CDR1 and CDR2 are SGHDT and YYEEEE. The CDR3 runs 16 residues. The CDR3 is CASSQIGQAANYGYTF. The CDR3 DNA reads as TGTGCCAGCAGCCAGATCGGACAGGCAGCTAACTATGGCTACACCTTC.

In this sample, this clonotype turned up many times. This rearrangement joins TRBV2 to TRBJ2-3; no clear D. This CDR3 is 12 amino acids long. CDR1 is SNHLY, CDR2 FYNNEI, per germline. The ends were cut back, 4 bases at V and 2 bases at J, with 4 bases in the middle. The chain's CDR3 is CASSAYTDTQYF. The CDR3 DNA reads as TGTGCCAGCAGTGCCTACACAGATACGCAGTATTTT.

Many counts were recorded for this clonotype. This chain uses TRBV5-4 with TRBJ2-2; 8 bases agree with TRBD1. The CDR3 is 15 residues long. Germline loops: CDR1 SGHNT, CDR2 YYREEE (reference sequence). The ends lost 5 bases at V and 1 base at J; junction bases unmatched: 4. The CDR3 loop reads CASSFDRGNTGELFF. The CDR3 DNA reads TGTGCCAGCAGTTTCGACAGGGGGAACACCGGGGAGCTGTTTTTT.

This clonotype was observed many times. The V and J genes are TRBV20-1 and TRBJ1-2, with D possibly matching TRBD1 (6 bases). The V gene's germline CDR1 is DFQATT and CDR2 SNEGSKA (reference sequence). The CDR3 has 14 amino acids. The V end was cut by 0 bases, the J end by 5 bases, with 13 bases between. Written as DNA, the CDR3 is TGCAGTGCTAGAGATCGGACAGAACTATATGGCTACACCTTC. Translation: CSARDRTELYGYTF.

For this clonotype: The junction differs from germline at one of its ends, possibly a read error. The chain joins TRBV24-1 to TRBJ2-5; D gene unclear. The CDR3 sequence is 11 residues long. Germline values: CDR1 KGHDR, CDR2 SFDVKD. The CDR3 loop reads CATSDQENQYF. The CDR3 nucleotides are TGTGCAACCAGTGACCAAGAGAACCAGTACTTC.

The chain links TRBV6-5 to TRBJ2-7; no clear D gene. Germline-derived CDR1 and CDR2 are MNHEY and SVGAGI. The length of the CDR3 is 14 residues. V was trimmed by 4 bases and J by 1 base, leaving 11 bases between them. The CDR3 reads CASSLWGRSYEQYF. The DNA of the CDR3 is TGTGCCAGCAGTTTATGGGGAAGGTCCTACGAGCAGTACTTC.

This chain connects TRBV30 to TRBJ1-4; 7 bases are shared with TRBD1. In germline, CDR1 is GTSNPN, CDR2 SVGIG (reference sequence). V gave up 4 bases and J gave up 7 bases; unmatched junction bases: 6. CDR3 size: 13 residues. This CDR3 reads CAWKTGTCEKLFF. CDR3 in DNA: TGTGCCTGGAAGACAGGGACGTGTGAAAAACTGTTTTTT.

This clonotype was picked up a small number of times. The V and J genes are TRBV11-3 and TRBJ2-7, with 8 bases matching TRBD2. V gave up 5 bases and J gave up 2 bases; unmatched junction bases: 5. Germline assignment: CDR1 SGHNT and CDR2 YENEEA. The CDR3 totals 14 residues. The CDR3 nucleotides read TGTGCCAGCAGCCCACGCGGGGGGACCTACGAGCAGTACTTC. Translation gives CASSPRGGTYEQYF.

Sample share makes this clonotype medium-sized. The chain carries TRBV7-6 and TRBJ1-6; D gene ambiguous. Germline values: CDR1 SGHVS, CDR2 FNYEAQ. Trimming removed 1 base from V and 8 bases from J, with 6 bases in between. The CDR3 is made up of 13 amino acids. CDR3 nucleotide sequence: TGTGCCAGCAGCTTAGTGCTGGATTCACCCCTCCACTTT. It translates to CASSLVLDSPLHF.

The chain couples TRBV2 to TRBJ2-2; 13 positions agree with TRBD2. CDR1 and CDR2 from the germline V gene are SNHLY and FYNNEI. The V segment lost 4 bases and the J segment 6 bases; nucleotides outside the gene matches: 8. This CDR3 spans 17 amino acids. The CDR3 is CASSARTSGSFPGELFF. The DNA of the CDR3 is TGTGCCAGCAGTGCGCGGACTAGCGGGAGTTTCCCCGGGGAGCTGTTTTTT. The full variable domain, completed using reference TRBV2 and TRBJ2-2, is EPEVTQTPSHQVTQMGQEVILRCVPISNHLYFYWYRQILGQKVEFLVSFYNNEISEKSEIFDDQFSVERPDGSNFTLKIRSTKLEDSAMYFCASSARTSGSFPGELFFGEGSRLTVL.